Listed below are T cell receptor beta chains from one sample, sequenced in a study of beta chain features in type 1 diabetes. Only in-frame clones appear in the TCRdb table, and some are missing; sequencing was by immunoSEQ multiplex PCR. Of 900,000 or so clones listed, about 17% are singletons. The specimen sequenced was naive CD4+ T cells from blood. These receptors all stem from a woman aged 18 to 35 in good health. CDR3s include the opening cysteine and the closing phenylalanine or tryptophan. A D gene is named only where the DNA matches it firmly. Rows give clone size only sometimes, using once, few, many, or a class for an expanded clone.

CDR3 length | J gene | clone size | D gene | V gene | CDR3 protein | CDR3 DNA
10 | TRBJ2-1 | NA | NA | TRBV7-4 | CASSFGEQFF | TGTGCCAGCAGCTTTGGCGAGCAGTTCTTC
14 | TRBJ1-2 | few | NA | TRBV2 | CASTQGPSGYGYTF | TGTGCCAGCACGCAGGGGCCCTCTGGCTATGGCTACACCTTC
12 | TRBJ2-7 | once | NA | TRBV5-1 | CASSVQASEQYF | TGCGCCAGCAGCGTACAGGCGAGCGAGCAGTACTTC
12 | TRBJ1-5 | few | NA | TRBV7-9 | CASSPPNQPQHF | TGTGCCAGCAGCCCCCCCAATCAGCCCCAGCATTTT
14 | TRBJ2-7 | NA | NA | TRBV18 | CASQIAGDSYEQYF | TGTGCCAGTCAAATTGCAGGCGACTCCTACGAGCAGTACTTC
16 | TRBJ2-1 | NA | NA | TRBV5-4 | CASSLGSSSSYNEQFF | TGTGCCAGCAGCTTAGGGTCCTCTAGCTCCTACAATGAGCAGTTCTTC
12 | TRBJ2-7 | NA | NA | TRBV28 | CASTAVTYEQYF | TGTGCCAGCACAGCGGTAACCTACGAGCAGTACTTC
15 | TRBJ2-7 | few | TRBD2 | TRBV4-2 | CASSQDLAGAYEQYF | TGTGCCAGCAGCCAGGATCTAGCGGGAGCGTACGAGCAGTACTTC
15 | TRBJ2-3 | NA | TRBD2 | TRBV10-2 | CASRTSGIGTDTQYF | TGCGCCAGCAGGACTAGCGGGATAGGCACAGATACGCAGTATTTT
13 | TRBJ2-7 | few | NA | TRBV7-2 | CASGRGSSYEQYF | TGTGCCAGCGGAAGAGGGAGCTCCTACGAGCAGTACTTC
15 | TRBJ2-1 | few | TRBD2 | TRBV28 | CASSPGTSGYNEQFF | TGTGCCAGCAGCCCCGGGACTAGCGGATACAATGAGCAGTTCTTC
15 | TRBJ2-1 | few | TRBD2 | TRBV5-1 | CASSTPGLAGGEQFF | TGCGCCAGCAGCACCCCCGGACTAGCGGGAGGTGAGCAGTTCTTC
17 | TRBJ2-7 | NA | TRBD2 | TRBV7-9 | CASSLAGLAGVTYEQYF | TGTGCCAGCAGCTTAGCCGGACTAGCGGGCGTCACCTACGAGCAGTACTTC
12 | TRBJ1-4 | NA | NA | TRBV15 | CATSRLDEKLFF | TGTGCCACCAGCAGGTTGGATGAAAAACTGTTTTTT
13 | TRBJ2-7 | NA | NA | TRBV18 | CASSPPSSYEQYF | TGTGCCAGCTCACCTCCGAGCTCCTACGAGCAGTACTTC
15 | TRBJ2-3 | NA | NA | TRBV7-2 | CASSFGALVGHTQYF | TGTGCCAGCAGCTTTGGGGCCCTAGTTGGGCATACGCAGTATTTT
18 | TRBJ2-3 | few | NA | TRBV7-9 | CASSLSSGPGVGTDTQYF | TGTGCCAGCAGCTTAAGCTCAGGACCGGGGGTAGGCACAGATACGCAGTATTTT
16 | TRBJ2-2 | NA | NA | TRBV7-2 | CASSSRSSLNTGELFF | TGTGCCAGCAGCTCCAGGTCTTCCTTGAACACCGGGGAGCTGTTTTTT
16 | TRBJ2-1 | few | NA | TRBV4-3 | CASSQDGGSSYNEQFF | TGCGCCAGCAGCCAAGATGGGGGGAGCTCCTACAATGAGCAGTTCTTC
14 | TRBJ1-1 | NA | NA | TRBV10-3 | CAISEQQWNTEAFF | TGTGCCATCAGTGAGCAACAGTGGAACACTGAAGCTTTCTTT
19 | TRBJ2-1 | NA | TRBD2 | TRBV10-3 | CAIRWTSGSGAGPYNEQFF | TGTGCCATCAGATGGACTAGCGGGAGTGGGGCTGGGCCCTACAATGAGCAGTTCTTC
14 | TRBJ2-2 | NA | TRBD1 | TRBV29-1 | CSVRQGQTTGELFF | TGCAGCGTACGACAGGGGCAAACCACCGGGGAGCTGTTTTTT
14 | TRBJ2-5 | NA | NA | TRBV18 | CASSPGKSQETQYF | TGTGCCAGCTCACCAGGGAAAAGCCAAGAGACCCAGTACTTC
13 | TRBJ2-7 | NA | NA | TRBV7-3 | CASSLNPGGEQYF | TGTGCCAGCAGCTTAAATCCCGGGGGCGAGCAGTACTTC
11 | TRBJ2-7 | NA | NA | TRBV28 | CASGSLYEQYF | TGTGCCTCGGGGTCTCTCTACGAGCAGTACTTC
14 | TRBJ2-3 | NA | TRBD1 | TRBV11-2 | CASSPYRGSDTQYF | TGTGCCAGCAGCCCCTACAGGGGCTCAGATACGCAGTATTTT
16 | TRBJ2-1 | few | TRBD2 | TRBV6-4 | CASSRLAGGTYNEQFF | TGTGCCAGCAGCCGACTAGCGGGAGGAACCTACAATGAGCAGTTCTTC
18 | TRBJ1-1 | NA | NA | TRBV21-1 | CASSKISGETGKNTEAFF | TGTGCCAGCAGCAAAATAAGTGGCGAGACAGGGAAAAACACTGAAGCTTTCTTT
15 | TRBJ2-3 | few | NA | TRBV7-9 | CASSLWAEGTDTQYF | TGTGCCAGCAGCTTATGGGCGGAAGGGACAGATACGCAGTATTTT
18 | TRBJ2-6 | NA | NA | TRBV19 | CASSIYHRLNSGANVLTF | TGTGCCAGTAGTATATATCACCGACTAAACTCTGGGGCCAACGTCCTGACTTTC
12 | TRBJ1-5 | few | NA | TRBV6-5 | CASSYSGQPQHF | TGTGCCAGCAGTTACTCAGGGCAGCCCCAGCATTTT
13 | TRBJ2-5 | few | NA | TRBV10-3 | CAISEDTEETQYF | TGTGCCATCAGTGAGGACACTGAAGAGACCCAGTACTTC
14 | TRBJ2-5 | NA | NA | TRBV27 | CASSPRATRETQYF | TGTGCCAGCAGTCCCCGGGCGACCCGAGAGACCCAGTACTTC
19 | TRBJ2-2 | few | TRBD2 | TRBV4-3 | CASSPRWDSGRGGTGELFF | TGCGCCAGCAGCCCAAGATGGGATAGCGGGAGGGGAGGCACCGGGGAGCTGTTTTTT
12 | TRBJ2-7 | NA | NA | TRBV28 | CASSTPLGEQYF | TGTGCCAGCAGTACCCCCCTAGGCGAGCAGTACTTC
12 | TRBJ2-7 | few | NA | TRBV29-1 | CSVRVVDYEQYF | TGCAGCGTGAGGGTCGTAGACTACGAGCAGTACTTC
16 | TRBJ1-2 | once | NA | TRBV7-2 | CASSPQSGQINYGYTF | TGTGCCAGCAGCCCGCAGTCGGGACAAATTAACTATGGCTACACCTTC
13 | TRBJ2-1 | NA | TRBD2 | TRBV6-6 | CASSRGGSNEQFF | TGTGCCAGCAGTCGGGGGGGGAGCAATGAGCAGTTCTTC
15 | TRBJ2-3 | NA | TRBD2 | TRBV6-6 | CASSYGSGSTDTQYF | TGTGCCAGCAGTTACGGCAGCGGGAGTACAGATACGCAGTATTTT
19 | TRBJ2-3 | NA | TRBD1 | TRBV7-9 | CASSFSDRVASRSTDTQYF | TGTGCCAGCAGCTTCTCGGACAGGGTAGCCTCCCGGAGCACAGATACGCAGTATTTT
15 | TRBJ1-2 | few | NA | TRBV5-1 | CASFATGTPKGGYTF | TGCGCCAGCTTCGCTACCGGGACACCTAAGGGCGGCTACACCTTC
16 | TRBJ1-4 | NA | NA | TRBV5-4 | CASSGYPGVSNEKLFF | TGTGCCAGCAGCGGTTACCCAGGAGTGTCTAATGAAAAACTGTTTTTT
14 | TRBJ2-4 | few | TRBD1 | TRBV2 | CASSVETGWNIQYF | TGTGCCAGCAGTGTTGAGACAGGGTGGAACATTCAGTACTTC
14 | TRBJ2-2 | few | NA | TRBV7-3 | CASSFRGNTGELFF | TGTGCCAGCAGCTTCAGGGGGAACACCGGGGAGCTGTTTTTT
16 | TRBJ1-2 | NA | NA | TRBV6-6 | CASSYPLPPGDYGYTF | TGTGCCAGCAGTTACCCCCTGCCCCCGGGGGACTATGGCTACACCTTC
19 | TRBJ1-4 | NA | TRBD1 | TRBV28 | CASSPPPGQSFATNEKLFF | TGTGCCAGCAGTCCACCTCCGGGACAGTCTTTTGCAACTAATGAAAAACTGTTTTTT